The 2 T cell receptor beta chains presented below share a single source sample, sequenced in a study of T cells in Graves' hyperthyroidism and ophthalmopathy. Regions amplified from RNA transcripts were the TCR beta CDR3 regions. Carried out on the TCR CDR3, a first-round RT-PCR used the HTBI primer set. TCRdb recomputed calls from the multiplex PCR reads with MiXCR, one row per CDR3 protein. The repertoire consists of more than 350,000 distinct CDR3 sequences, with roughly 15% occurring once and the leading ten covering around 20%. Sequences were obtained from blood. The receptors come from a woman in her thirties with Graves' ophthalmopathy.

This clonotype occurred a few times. CDR3 in amino acids: CASDKIPYGYTF. The CDR3 bases are TGTGCCAGCGACAAGATTCCTTATGGCTACACCTTC. The rearrangement uses TRBV12-3 or TRBV12-4 and TRBJ1-2; D not certain. CDR3 length: 12 amino acids. V was pared by 8 bases and J by 5 bases, with 12 bases between.

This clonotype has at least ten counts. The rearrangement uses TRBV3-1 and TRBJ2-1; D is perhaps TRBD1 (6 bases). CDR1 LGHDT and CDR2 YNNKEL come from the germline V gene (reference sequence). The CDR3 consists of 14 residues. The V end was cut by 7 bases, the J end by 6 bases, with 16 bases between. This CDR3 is CASTFLGGGNEQFF. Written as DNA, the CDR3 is TGTGCCAGCACCTTCCTAGGGGGTGGCAATGAGCAGTTCTTC.